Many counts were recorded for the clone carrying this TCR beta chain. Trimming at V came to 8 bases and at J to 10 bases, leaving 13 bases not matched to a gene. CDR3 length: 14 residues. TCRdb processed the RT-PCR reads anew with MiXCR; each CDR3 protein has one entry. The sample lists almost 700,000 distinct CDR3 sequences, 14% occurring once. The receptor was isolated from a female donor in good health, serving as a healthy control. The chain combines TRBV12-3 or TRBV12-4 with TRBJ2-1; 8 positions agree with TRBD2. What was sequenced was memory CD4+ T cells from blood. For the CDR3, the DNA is TGTGCCAGCGGCCAAAGAGCGGGAGTGGGGGAGCAGTTCTTC. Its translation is CASGQRAGVGEQFF.